This T cell receptor beta chain was profiled in a study of T cells in Graves' hyperthyroidism and ophthalmopathy. Whole-study results and caveats: Peripheral blood also featured most of the thyroid clonotypes expanded above 0.001.

This clonotype was found many times. Its cognate antigen is unknown. One junction end disagrees with the germline gene, perhaps due to a read error. TCR beta CDR3 regions were amplified from RNA. TCR CDR3 underwent first-round RT-PCR with the HTBI primer set. TCRdb itself ran the multiplex PCR reads through MiXCR, one entry per CDR3 protein. In the table there are about 480,000 distinct CDR3 sequences, under 15% of which are singletons. Germline V gene lookup returns CDR1 SGHRS and CDR2 YFSETQ. CDR3 length: 14 amino acids. The sequenced material came from blood. The TCR sequence derives from a young woman with Graves' hyperthyroidism. The gene calls are TRBV5-1 and TRBJ2-5, with 7 bases fitting TRBD1. CDR3 sequence: CASSLGGSQETQYF. The DNA of the CDR3 is TGTGCCAGCAGCTTAGGGGGCAGCCAAGAGACCCAGTACTTC.